The 2 T cell receptor beta chains given below trace back to one sample, sequenced in a study of technical replicates of blood from a few donors. Assay used: immunoSEQ multiplex PCR; TCRdb lists only in-frame clones, some missing. The sample shows more than 90,000 clones, 90% to 96% of them seen only once. Material: T cells isolated from PBMCs. These receptors originate from a human donor in good health.

V gene TRBV6-5 combines with J gene TRBJ2-3, with 7 bases that match TRBD2. The germline CDR1 and CDR2 sequences are MNHEY and SVGAGI. This CDR3 has 15 residues. Losses at the gene ends were 6 bases for V and 2 bases for J; bases not matched to a gene: 8. The CDR3 protein is CASRTSPTYTDTQYF. The CDR3 DNA reads as TGTGCCAGCAGGACTAGCCCCACGTACACAGATACGCAGTATTTT.

The chain recombines TRBV27 with TRBJ1-5; D perhaps matches TRBD1 (5 bases). The CDR3 has 14 amino acids. V shed 5 bases and J shed 9 bases, with 17 bases lying between them. Germline V gene sequence: CDR1 MNHEY, CDR2 SMNVEV (reference sequence). The CDR3 is CASSLRGSQGPQHF. The CDR3 nucleotides are TGTGCCAGCAGTCTCCGAGGTTCCCAGGGGCCCCAGCATTTT.